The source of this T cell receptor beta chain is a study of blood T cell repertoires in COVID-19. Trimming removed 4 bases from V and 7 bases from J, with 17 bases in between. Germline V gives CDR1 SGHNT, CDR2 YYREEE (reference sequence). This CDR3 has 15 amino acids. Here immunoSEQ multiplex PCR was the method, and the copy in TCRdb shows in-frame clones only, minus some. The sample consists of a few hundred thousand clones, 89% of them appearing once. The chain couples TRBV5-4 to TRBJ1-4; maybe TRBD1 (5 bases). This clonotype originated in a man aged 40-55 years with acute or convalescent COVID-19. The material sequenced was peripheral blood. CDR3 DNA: TGTGCCAGCAGCGTACCGGGGAGGAGGGGTGAAAAACTGTTTTTT. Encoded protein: CASSVPGRRGEKLFF.